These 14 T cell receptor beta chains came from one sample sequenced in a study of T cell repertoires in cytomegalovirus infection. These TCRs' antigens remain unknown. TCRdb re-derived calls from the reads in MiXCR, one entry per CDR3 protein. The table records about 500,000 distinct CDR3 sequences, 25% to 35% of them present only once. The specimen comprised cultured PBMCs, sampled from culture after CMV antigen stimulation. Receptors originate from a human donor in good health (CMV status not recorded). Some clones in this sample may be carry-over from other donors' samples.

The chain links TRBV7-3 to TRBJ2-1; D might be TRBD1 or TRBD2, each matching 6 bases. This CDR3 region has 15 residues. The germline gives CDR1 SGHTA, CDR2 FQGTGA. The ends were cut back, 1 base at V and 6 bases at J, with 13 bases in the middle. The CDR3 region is CASSLNGGLGNEQFF. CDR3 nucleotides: TGTGCCAGCAGCTTAAACGGGGGCCTGGGCAATGAGCAGTTCTTC. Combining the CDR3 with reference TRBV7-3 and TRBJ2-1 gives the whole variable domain GAGVSQTPSNKVTEKGKYVELRCDPISGHTALYWYRQSLGQGPEFLIYFQGTGAADDSGLPNDRFFAVRPEGSVSTLKIQRTERGDSAVYLCASSLNGGLGNEQFFGPGTRLTVL.

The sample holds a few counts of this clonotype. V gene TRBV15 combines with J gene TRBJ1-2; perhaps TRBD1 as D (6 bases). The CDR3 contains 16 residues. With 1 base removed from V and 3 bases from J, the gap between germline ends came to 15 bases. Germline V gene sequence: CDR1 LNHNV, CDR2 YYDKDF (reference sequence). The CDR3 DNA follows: TGTGCCACCAGCAGAGGATTCACAGGGAGGGACTATGGCTACACCTTC. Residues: CATSRGFTGRDYGYTF.

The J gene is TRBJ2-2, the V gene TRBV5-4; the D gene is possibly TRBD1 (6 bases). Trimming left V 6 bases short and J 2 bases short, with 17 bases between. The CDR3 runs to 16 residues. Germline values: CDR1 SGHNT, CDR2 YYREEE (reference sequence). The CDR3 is CASTRGPSLNTGELFF. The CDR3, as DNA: TGTGCCAGCACCAGGGGCCCCTCCCTAAACACCGGGGAGCTGTTTTTT.

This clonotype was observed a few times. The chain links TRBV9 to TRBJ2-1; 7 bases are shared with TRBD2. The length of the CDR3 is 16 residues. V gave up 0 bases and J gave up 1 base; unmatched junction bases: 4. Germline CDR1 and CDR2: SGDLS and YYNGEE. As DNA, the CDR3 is TGTGCCAGCAGCGTAGCGGGAGGAGGATCCTACAATGAGCAGTTCTTC. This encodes CASSVAGGGSYNEQFF.

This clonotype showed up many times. Written as DNA, the CDR3 is TGTGCCAGCAGCCCCGGACTAGGGACTTACAATGAGCAGTTCTTC. This codes for CASSPGLGTYNEQFF. The chain has TRBV7-2 and TRBJ2-1, with TRBD2 matching 7 bases. The V gene end was trimmed by 5 bases and the J gene end by 4 bases; junction bases not matched to a gene: 8. The CDR3 is made up of 15 amino acids. The V gene's germline CDR1 is SGHTA and CDR2 FQGNSA.

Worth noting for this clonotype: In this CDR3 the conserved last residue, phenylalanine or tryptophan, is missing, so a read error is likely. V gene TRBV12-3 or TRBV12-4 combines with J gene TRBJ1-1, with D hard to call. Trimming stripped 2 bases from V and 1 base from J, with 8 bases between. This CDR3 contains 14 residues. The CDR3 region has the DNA TGTGCCAGCAGTTTATCCCAGCCGAACACTGAAGCTTTCTCT. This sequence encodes CASSLSQPNTEAFS.

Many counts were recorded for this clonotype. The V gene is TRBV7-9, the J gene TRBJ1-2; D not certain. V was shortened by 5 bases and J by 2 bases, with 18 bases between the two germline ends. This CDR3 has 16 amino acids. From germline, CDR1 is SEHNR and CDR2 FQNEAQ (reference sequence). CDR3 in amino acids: CASSPPVTVINYGYTF. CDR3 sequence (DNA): TGTGCCAGCAGCCCGCCGGTAACAGTCATCAACTATGGCTACACCTTC.

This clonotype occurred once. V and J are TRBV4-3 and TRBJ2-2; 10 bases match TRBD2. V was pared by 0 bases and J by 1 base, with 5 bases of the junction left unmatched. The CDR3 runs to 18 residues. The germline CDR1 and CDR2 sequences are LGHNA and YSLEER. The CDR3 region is CASSQDWLAGENTGELFF. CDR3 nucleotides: TGCGCCAGCAGCCAAGATTGGCTAGCGGGGGAGAACACCGGGGAGCTGTTTTTT.

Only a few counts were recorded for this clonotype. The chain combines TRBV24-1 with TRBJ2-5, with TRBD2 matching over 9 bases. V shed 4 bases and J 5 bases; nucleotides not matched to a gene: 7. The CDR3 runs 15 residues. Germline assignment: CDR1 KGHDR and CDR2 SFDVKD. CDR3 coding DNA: TGTGCCACCAGTGAGTCCCTAGCGGGGCGGGAGACCCAGTACTTC. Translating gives CATSESLAGRETQYF.

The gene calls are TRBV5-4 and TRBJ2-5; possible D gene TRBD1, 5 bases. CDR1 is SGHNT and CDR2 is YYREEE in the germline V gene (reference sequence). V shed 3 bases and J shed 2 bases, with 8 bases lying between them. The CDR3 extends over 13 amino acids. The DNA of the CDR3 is TGTGCCAGCAGCTACGACAGACAAGAGACCCAGTACTTC. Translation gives CASSYDRQETQYF.

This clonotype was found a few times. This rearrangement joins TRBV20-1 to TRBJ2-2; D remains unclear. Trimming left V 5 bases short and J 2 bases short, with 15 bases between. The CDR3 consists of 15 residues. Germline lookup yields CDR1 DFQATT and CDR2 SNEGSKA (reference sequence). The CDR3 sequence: CSAHPGSINTGELFF. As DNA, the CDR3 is TGCAGTGCTCATCCCGGGTCTATAAACACCGGGGAGCTGTTTTTT.

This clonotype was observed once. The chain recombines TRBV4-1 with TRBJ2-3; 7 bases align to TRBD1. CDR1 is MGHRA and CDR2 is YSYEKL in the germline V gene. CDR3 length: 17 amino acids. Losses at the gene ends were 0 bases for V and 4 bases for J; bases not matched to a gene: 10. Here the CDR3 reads CASSQDSVAGGPDTQYF. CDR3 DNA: TGCGCCAGCAGCCAAGATTCGGTAGCAGGGGGACCAGATACGCAGTATTTT.

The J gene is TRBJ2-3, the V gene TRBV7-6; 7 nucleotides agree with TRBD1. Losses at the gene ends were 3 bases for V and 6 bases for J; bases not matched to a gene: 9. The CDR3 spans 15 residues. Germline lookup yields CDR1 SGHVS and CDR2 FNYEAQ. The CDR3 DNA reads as TGTGCCAGCAGCTTCGGACAGGCGACTATTGATACGCAGTATTTT. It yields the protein CASSFGQATIDTQYF.

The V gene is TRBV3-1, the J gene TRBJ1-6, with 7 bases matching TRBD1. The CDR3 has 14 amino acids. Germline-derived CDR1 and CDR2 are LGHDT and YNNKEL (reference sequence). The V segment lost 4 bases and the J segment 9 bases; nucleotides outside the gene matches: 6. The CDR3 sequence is CASSPIGQVSPLHF. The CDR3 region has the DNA TGTGCCAGCAGCCCCATAGGACAGGTTTCACCCCTCCACTTT.